The 20 T cell receptor beta chains presented below share a single source sample, sequenced in a study of post-analysis software for immune sequencing data. General study results and limits: Among 4 or 5 TRBV segments more frequent in patients than controls were TRBV5-6, TRBV5-1 and TRBV20-1.

Unique-molecular-identifier-tagged TCR beta cDNA libraries were used. TCRdb re-called the PCR reads through MiXCR, storing one row per CDR3 protein. The sample includes over 150,000 distinct CDR3 sequences, about 32% of them seen just once. These TCRs' antigens remain unknown. The sample comprised blood. The receptors were sampled from a girl between 5 and 17 years old with multiple sclerosis.

The sample holds many counts of this clonotype. CDR3 region: CSVEFSDPLVFETNYGYTF. In DNA form, the CDR3 reads TGCAGCGTTGAATTTTCGGATCCGCTGGTCTTTGAGACCAACTATGGCTACACCTTC. V and J are TRBV29-1 and TRBJ1-2, with no clear D. V was clipped by 2 bases and J by 2 bases, with 27 bases between them. This CDR3 is built from 19 residues. Germline CDR1 reads SQVTM; CDR2 reads ANQGSEA.

This clonotype was detected ten times or more. The chain couples TRBV5-1 to TRBJ2-1; 7 nucleotides match TRBD1. The germline gives CDR1 SGHRS, CDR2 YFSETQ. Trimming at V came to 3 bases and at J to 7 bases, leaving 4 bases not matched to a gene. The CDR3 contains 13 residues. CDR3 loop: CASSWDSWNEQFF. CDR3 nucleotide sequence: TGCGCCAGCAGCTGGGACAGCTGGAATGAGCAGTTCTTC. Supplemented by reference TRBV5-1 and TRBJ2-1, the full variable domain reads KAGVTQTPRYLIKTRGQQVTLSCSPISGHRSVSWYQQTPGQGLQFLFEYFSETQRNKGNFPGRFSGRQFSNSRSEMNVSTLELGDSALYLCASSWDSWNEQFFGPGTRLTVL.

The chain combines TRBV12-3 or TRBV12-4 with TRBJ2-5, with D maybe TRBD2 (6 bases). Trimming shortened V by 6 bases and J by 7 bases, and 18 bases separated the two germline ends. The CDR3 loop spans 14 amino acids. The CDR3 sequence: CASSLTSNWGTQYF. The CDR3 region has the DNA TGTGCCAGCAGCCTAACTAGCAACTGGGGGACCCAGTACTTC.

On this clonotype: Being one base from a much bigger clone, this may be a read error. The chain's CDR3 is CAGSFYINNEQFF. CDR3 in DNA: TGTGCCGGCAGCTTTTACATCAACAATGAGCAGTTCTTC. The chain carries TRBV7-2 and TRBJ2-1; D not certain. The germline CDR1 and CDR2 sequences are SGHTA and FQGNSA. The CDR3 runs 13 residues.

This clonotype was recorded many times. The chain uses TRBV28 and TRBJ2-7; 13 bases map to TRBD2. The CDR3 has 15 residues. Germline-derived CDR1 and CDR2 are MDHEN and SYDVKM. Trimming removed 6 bases from V and 3 bases from J; junction bases left unmatched: 5. The CDR3 coding sequence is TGTGCCAGCAGACCGAGGACTAGCGGGAGCTACGAGCAGTACTTC. This sequence encodes CASRPRTSGSYEQYF.

This clonotype showed up just a few times. Possible read error: a much larger clone is one base away. The V call is TRBV12-3 or TRBV12-4, the J call TRBJ2-7; no reliable D call. This CDR3 is 14 amino acids long. CDR3 sequence (DNA): TGTGCCGGCAGTTCATTCCAGGCGTCCTACGAGCAGTACTTC. It encodes CAGSSFQASYEQYF.

In its sample, this clonotype was seen a few times. The chain recombines TRBV5-6 with TRBJ1-5; D not certain. Germline V lookup: CDR1 SGHDT, CDR2 YYEEEE. CDR3 length equals 15 residues. V lost 0 bases and J 0 bases, leaving 7 bases between the germline ends. CDR3 amino acids: CASSLEAASNQPQHF. In nucleotides, the CDR3 is TGTGCCAGCAGCTTGGAGGCAGCTAGCAATCAGCCCCAGCATTTT.

A remark on this clonotype: A much larger clonotype is one base distant, so this may be a read error. The chain's CDR3 is CVISTGSLGNNEQFF. The CDR3 DNA is TGTGTCATCAGTACGGGAAGTCTGGGTAACAATGAGCAGTTCTTC. V is TRBV10-3 and J is TRBJ2-1, with D perhaps matching TRBD2 (5 bases). The length of the CDR3 is 15 residues. CDR1 ENHRY and CDR2 SYGVKD come from the germline V gene.

The rearrangement links TRBV20-1 to TRBJ1-5; a weak D match, TRBD1 (5 bases). Per germline, CDR1 DFQATT and CDR2 SNEGSKA (reference sequence). The CDR3 spans 14 residues. Trimming pared 3 bases from V and 4 bases from J, leaving 13 bases between. CDR3 bases: TGCAGTGCTAGGGGGGGTAAAGCGAATCAGCCCCAGCATTTT. It yields the protein CSARGGKANQPQHF.

This clonotype was picked up many times. The chain recombines TRBV10-3 with TRBJ2-7, with 7 bases fitting TRBD1. Germline trimming cut 11 bases from V and 5 bases from J; bases unmatched to any gene: 9. From germline, CDR1 is ENHRY and CDR2 SYGVKD. There are 12 residues in the CDR3. The CDR3 DNA sequence: TGTGCCGCTCAAACAGGGGACGACGAGCAGTACTTC. It codes for CAAQTGDDEQYF.

Comment on this clonotype: A much larger clone lies one base from this, so it may be a read error. The V and J genes are TRBV10-3 and TRBJ2-7; D gene unclear. The CDR3 covers 12 residues. The ends were cut back, 2 bases at V and 0 bases at J, with 2 bases in the middle. CDR1 and CDR2 from the germline V gene are ENHRY and SYGVKD. CDR3 in amino acids: CAISEASYEQYF. CDR3 DNA sequence: TGTGCCATCAGTGAGGCCTCCTACGAGCAGTACTTC.

This clonotype occurred many times. Here the CDR3 reads CSVEGDTYGYTF. DNA for the CDR3: TGCAGCGTTGAGGGGGACACGTATGGCTACACCTTC. J is TRBJ1-2 and V is TRBV29-1; weak D call: TRBD1 (6 bases). In germline, CDR1 is SQVTM, CDR2 ANQGSEA. Trimming stripped 3 bases from V and 5 bases from J, with 10 bases between. The CDR3 totals 12 residues.

This clonotype was observed many times. The rearrangement links TRBV5-1 to TRBJ1-2; TRBD1 matches at 8 bases. V trimming: 6 bases; J trimming: 3 bases; junction bases outside the gene matches: 19. Per the germline V gene, CDR1 is SGHRS and CDR2 is YFSETQ. CDR3 length: 18 amino acids. The CDR3 nucleotides are TGCGCCAGCACCGGTAGAGTGAGACCAGGGGGCAATGACTATGGCTACACCTTC. Amino acid sequence: CASTGRVRPGGNDYGYTF.

This clonotype occurred many times. The rearrangement joins TRBV4-2 to TRBJ2-1, with 12 bases lining up with TRBD2. Trimming took 0 bases from V and 4 from J; bases not matched to a gene: 7. Germline V gene lookup returns CDR1 LGHNA and CDR2 YNFKEQ. The CDR3 consists of 18 residues. CDR3 in DNA: TGTGCCAGCAGCCAAGATATCCGACTAGCGGGAGAGTACAATGAGCAGTTCTTC. It translates to CASSQDIRLAGEYNEQFF.

Worth noting for this clonotype: A clone one base away is much larger, so this may be a read error. The rearrangement joins TRBV12-3 or TRBV12-4 to TRBJ2-3; no reliable D call. This CDR3 has 13 residues. The CDR3: CASSYTGTDAQYF. The CDR3 nucleotides read TGTGCCAGCAGTTATACGGGCACAGATGCGCAGTATTTT.

Comments on this clonotype: A read error may account for a junction end that differs from germline. This chain links TRBV10-3 with TRBJ2-7; 7 nucleotides agree with TRBD1. The CDR3 length is 14 residues. Germline assignment: CDR1 ENHRY and CDR2 SYGVKD. CDR3: CAINDIDRAYGQYF. The CDR3 region has the DNA TGTGCCATCAACGACATAGACAGGGCATACGGGCAGTACTTC.

This clonotype was counted at least ten times. V usage is TRBV7-2 and J usage is TRBJ2-1, with a possible D match to TRBD2 (7 bases). The V end lost 8 bases, the J end lost 4 bases, and 12 bases lay between the germline ends. From germline, CDR1 is SGHTA and CDR2 FQGNSA. There are 13 residues in the CDR3. CDR3 coding DNA: TGTGCCAGCGGGGGGGGCCTTTACAATGAGCAGTTCTTC. This codes for CASGGGLYNEQFF.

This clonotype came up many times. V and J are TRBV29-1 and TRBJ2-7; 12 nucleotides align to TRBD2. The CDR3 totals 12 residues. The V gene's germline CDR1 is SQVTM and CDR2 ANQGSEA. Trimming took 6 bases from V and 3 from J; bases not matched to a gene: 0. The CDR3 DNA follows: TGCAGCGTGACTAGCGGGGGCTACGAGCAGTACTTC. Residues: CSVTSGGYEQYF.

This clonotype has a count of ten or more. This rearrangement joins TRBV6-5 to TRBJ2-5; 8 nucleotides match TRBD2. Germline CDR1 reads MNHEY; CDR2 reads SVGAGI. Trimming removed 0 bases from V and 5 bases from J; junction bases left unmatched: 8. The CDR3 contains 16 residues. The CDR3 region is CASSYSIRERGETQYF. In DNA form, the CDR3 reads TGTGCCAGCAGTTACTCGATACGGGAGCGGGGGGAGACCCAGTACTTC.

There are many counts of this clonotype. This chain joins TRBV28 and TRBJ2-7; no definite D call. Per the germline V gene, CDR1 is MDHEN and CDR2 is SYDVKM. Trimming removed 8 bases at V and 2 bases at J, with 10 bases between. The CDR3 runs 12 residues. This CDR3 reads CASGHSPYEQYF. CDR3 in DNA: TGTGCCAGCGGGCACAGTCCCTACGAGCAGTACTTC.